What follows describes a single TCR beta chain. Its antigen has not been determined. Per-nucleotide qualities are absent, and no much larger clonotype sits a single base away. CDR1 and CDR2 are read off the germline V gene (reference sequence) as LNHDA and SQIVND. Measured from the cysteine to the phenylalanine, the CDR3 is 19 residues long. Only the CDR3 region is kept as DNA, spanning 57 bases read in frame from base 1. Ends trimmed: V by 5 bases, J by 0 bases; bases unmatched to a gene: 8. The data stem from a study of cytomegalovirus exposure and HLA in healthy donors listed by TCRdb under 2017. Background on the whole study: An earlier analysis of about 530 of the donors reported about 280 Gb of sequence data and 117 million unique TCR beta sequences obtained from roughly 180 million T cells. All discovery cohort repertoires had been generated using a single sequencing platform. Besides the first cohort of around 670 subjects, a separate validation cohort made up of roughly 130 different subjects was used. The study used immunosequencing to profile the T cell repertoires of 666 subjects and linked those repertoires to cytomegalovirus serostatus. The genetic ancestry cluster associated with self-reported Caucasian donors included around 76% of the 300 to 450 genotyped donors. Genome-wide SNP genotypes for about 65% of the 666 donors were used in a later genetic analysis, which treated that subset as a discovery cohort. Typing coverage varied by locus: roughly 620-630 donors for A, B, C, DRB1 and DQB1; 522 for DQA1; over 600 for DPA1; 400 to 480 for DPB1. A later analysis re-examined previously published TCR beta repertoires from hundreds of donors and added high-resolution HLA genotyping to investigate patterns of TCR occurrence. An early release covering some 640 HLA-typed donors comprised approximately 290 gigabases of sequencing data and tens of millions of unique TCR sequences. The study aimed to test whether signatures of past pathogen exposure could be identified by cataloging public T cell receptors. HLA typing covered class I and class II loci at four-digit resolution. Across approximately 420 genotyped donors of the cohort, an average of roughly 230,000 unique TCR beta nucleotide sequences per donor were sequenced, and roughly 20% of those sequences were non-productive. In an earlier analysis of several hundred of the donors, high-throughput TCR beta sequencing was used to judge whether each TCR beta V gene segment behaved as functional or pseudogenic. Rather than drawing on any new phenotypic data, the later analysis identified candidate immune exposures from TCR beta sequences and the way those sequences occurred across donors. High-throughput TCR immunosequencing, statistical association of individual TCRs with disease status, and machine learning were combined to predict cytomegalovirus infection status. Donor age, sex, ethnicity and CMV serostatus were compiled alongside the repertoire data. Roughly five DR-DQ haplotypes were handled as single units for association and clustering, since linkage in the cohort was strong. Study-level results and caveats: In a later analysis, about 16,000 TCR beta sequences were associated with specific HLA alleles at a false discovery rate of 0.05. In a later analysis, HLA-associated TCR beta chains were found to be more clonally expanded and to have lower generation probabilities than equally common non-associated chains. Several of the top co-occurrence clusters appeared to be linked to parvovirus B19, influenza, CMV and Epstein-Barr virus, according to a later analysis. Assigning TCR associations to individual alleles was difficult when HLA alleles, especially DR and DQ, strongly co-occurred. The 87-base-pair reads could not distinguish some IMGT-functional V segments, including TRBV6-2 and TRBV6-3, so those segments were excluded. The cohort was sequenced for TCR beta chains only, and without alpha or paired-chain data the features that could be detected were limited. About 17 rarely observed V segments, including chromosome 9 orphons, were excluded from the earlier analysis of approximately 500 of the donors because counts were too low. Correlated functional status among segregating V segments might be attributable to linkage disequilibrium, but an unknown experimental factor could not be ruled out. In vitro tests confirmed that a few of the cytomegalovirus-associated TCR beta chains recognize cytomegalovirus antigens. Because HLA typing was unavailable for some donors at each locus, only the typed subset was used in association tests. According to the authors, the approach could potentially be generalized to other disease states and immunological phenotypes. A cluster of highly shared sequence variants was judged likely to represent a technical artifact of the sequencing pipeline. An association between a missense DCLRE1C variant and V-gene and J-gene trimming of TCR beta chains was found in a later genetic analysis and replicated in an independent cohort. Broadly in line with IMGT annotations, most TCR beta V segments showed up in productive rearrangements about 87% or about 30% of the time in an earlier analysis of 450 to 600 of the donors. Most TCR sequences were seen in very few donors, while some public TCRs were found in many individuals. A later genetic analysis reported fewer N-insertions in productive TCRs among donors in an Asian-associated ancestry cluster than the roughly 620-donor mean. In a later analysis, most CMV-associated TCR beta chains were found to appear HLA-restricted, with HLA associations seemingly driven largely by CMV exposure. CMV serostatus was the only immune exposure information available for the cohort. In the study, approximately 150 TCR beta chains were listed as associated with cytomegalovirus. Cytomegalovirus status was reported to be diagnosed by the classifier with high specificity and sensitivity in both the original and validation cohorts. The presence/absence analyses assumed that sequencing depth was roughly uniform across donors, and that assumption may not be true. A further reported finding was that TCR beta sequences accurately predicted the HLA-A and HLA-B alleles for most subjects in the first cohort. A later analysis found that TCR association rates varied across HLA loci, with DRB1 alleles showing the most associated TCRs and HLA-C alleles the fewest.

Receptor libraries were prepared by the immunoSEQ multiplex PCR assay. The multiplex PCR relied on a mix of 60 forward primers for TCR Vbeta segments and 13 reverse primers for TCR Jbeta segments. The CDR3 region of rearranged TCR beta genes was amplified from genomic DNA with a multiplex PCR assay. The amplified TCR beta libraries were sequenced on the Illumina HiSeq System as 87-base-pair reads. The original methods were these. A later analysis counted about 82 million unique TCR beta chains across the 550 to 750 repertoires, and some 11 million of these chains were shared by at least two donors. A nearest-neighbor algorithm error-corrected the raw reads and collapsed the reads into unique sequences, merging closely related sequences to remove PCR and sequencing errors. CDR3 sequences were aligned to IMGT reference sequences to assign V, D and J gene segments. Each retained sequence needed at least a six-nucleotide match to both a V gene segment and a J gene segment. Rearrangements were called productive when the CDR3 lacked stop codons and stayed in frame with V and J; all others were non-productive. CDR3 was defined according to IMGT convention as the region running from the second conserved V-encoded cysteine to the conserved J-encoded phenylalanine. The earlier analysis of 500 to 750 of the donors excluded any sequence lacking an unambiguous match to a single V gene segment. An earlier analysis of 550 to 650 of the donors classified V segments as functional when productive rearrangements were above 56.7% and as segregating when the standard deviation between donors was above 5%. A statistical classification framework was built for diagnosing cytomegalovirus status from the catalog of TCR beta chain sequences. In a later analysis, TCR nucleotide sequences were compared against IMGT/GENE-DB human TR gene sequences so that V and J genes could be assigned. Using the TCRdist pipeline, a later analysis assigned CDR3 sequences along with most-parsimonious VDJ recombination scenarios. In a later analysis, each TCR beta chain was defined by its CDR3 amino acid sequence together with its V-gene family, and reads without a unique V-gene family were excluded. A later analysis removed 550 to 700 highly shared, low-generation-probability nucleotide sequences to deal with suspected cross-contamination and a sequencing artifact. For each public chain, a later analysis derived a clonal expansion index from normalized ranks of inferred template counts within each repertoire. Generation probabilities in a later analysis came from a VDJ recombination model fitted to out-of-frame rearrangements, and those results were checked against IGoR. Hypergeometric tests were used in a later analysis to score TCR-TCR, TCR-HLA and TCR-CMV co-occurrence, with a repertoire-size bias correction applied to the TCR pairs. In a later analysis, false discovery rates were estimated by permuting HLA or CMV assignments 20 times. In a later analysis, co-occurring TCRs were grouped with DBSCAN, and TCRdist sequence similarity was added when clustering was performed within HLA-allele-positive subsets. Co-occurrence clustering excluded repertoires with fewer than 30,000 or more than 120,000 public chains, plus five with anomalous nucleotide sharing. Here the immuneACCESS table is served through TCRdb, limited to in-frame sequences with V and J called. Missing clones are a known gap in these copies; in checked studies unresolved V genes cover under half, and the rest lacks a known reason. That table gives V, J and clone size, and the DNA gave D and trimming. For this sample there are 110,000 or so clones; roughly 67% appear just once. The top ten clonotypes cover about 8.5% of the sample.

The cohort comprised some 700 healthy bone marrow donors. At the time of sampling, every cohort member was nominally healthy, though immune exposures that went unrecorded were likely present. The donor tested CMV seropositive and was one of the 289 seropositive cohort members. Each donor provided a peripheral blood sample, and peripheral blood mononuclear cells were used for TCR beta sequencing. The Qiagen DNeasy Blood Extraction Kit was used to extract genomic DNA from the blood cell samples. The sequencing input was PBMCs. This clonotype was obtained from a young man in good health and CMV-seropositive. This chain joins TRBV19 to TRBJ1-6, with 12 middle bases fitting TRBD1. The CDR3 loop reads CASSPRDRGLSSYNSPLHF. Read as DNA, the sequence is TGTGCCAGTAGTCCCCGGGACAGGGGGCTATCCTCCTATAATTCACCCCTCCACTTT.